Shown below are 3 T cell receptor beta chains from a single sample sequenced in a study of blood T cell repertoires in COVID-19. Repertoires were generated with immunoSEQ multiplex PCR, while TCRdb's copy carries only in-frame clones and drops some. The table includes about 54,000 clones, about nine tenths detected once. Sequenced: peripheral blood. The receptors here all came from a woman in her forties with active COVID-19.

The chain combines TRBV19 with TRBJ2-5, with 9 bases aligning to TRBD2. The CDR3 length is 14 residues. V shed 6 bases and J 7 bases; nucleotides not matched to a gene: 9. Germline V CDR1 and CDR2: LNHDA, SQIVND (reference sequence). The chain's CDR3 is CASRRGGRERTQYF. The CDR3 nucleotides are TGTGCCAGTAGGCGGGGGGGCCGGGAGAGGACCCAGTACTTC.

This clone occurred once. For the CDR3, the DNA is TGTGCCAGCTCACGGGGAGAAAACCAAGAGACCCAGTACTTC. Amino acids: CASSRGENQETQYF. The rearrangement joins TRBV18 to TRBJ2-5; TRBD2 might be the D (5 bases). Germline V gene lookup returns CDR1 KGHSH and CDR2 LQKENI. V shed 4 bases and J shed 0 bases, with 9 bases lying between them. The CDR3 has 14 amino acids.

The chain joins TRBV3-1 (or the pseudogene TRBV3-2) to TRBJ2-3, with a possible D match to TRBD2 (5 bases). The germline CDR1 and CDR2 sequences are LGHDT and YNNKEL (reference sequence). CDR3 size: 18 residues. V was clipped by 0 bases and J by 1 base, with 17 bases between them. The CDR3 here is CASSQEPIIARRTDTQYF. CDR3 nucleotide sequence: TGTGCCAGCAGCCAAGAACCGATAATAGCGAGACGCACAGATACGCAGTATTTT.